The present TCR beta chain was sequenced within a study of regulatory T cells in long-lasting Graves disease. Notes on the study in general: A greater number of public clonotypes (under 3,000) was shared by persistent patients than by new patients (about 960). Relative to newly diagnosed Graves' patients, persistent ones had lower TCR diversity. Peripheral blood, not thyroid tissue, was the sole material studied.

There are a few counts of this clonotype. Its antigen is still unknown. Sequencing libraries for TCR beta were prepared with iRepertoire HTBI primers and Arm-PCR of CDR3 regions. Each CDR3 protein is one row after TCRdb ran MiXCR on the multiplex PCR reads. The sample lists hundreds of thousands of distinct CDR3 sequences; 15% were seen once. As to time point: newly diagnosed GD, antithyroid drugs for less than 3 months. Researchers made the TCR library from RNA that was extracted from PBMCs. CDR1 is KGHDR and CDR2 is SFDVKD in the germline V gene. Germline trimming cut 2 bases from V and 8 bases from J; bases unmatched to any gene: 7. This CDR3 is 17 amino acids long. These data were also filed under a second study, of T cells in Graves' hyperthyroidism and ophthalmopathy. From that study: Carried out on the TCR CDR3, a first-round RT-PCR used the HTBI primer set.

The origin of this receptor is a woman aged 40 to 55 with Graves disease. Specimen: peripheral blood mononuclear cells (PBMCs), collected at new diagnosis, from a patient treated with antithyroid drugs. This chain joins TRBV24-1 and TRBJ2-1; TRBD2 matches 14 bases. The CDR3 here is CATSDSRTSGRLDEQFF. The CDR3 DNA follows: TGTGCCACCAGTGATTCGCGGACTAGCGGGAGGTTGGATGAGCAGTTCTTC.